A single sample gave rise to the 16 T cell receptor beta chains below, sequenced in a study of cytomegalovirus exposure and HLA in healthy donors. Both 60 Vbeta primers and 13 Jbeta primers went into the PCR. Libraries were prepared by immunoSEQ multiplex PCR; TCRdb keeps only in-frame clonotypes and omits some of them. The sample lists over 200,000 clones; over 70% were seen once. Specimen: PBMCs. The receptors come from a woman in her sixties in good health and CMV-seropositive.

This sequence joins TRBV27 and TRBJ1-5; 7 nucleotides match TRBD1. Germline CDR1 and CDR2: MNHEY and SMNVEV (reference sequence). This CDR3 region has 15 residues. After removal of 7 bases from V and 4 bases from J, the junction contained 10 bases not matched to a gene. CDR3 amino acids: CASTDRQGWNQPQHF. In nucleotides, the CDR3 is TGTGCCAGCACCGACCGACAGGGATGGAATCAGCCCCAGCATTTT.

This clone is a singleton in its sample. This sample includes further DNA sequences coding for the same CDR3. This rearrangement joins TRBV18 to TRBJ2-2; unclear D gene. The CDR3 sequence is 12 residues long. Deletions cut 2 bases from V and 6 bases from J, with 4 bases between. Germline loops: CDR1 KGHSH, CDR2 LQKENI. CDR3 nucleotides: TGTGCCAGCTCACCAGAGGCCGGGGAGCTGTTTTTT. Translating it yields CASSPEAGELFF. Combining the CDR3 with reference TRBV18 and TRBJ2-2 gives the whole variable domain NAGVMQNPRHLVRRRGQEARLRCSPMKGHSHVYWYRQLPEEGLKFMVYLQKENIIDESGMPKERFSAEFPKEGPSILRIQQVVRGDSAAYFCASSPEAGELFFGEGSRLTVL.

The J gene is TRBJ2-5, the V gene TRBV15; 7 bases fit TRBD2. The CDR3 runs 14 residues. The V segment lost 3 bases and the J segment 5 bases; nucleotides outside the gene matches: 6. Germline V gene sequence: CDR1 LNHNV, CDR2 YYDKDF (reference sequence). CDR3: CATSRGGSRETQYF. CDR3 coding DNA: TGTGCCACCAGCAGGGGGGGGTCGAGGGAGACCCAGTACTTC.

This clone was seen a single time. The chain recombines TRBV7-2 with TRBJ2-7, with D tentatively TRBD2 (5 bases). Germline lookup yields CDR1 SGHTA and CDR2 FQGNSA. The CDR3 consists of 15 residues. V lost 2 bases and J 4 bases, leaving 15 bases between the germline ends. This CDR3 is CASSLLAAWGYEQYF. The CDR3 nucleotides are TGTGCCAGCAGCTTACTAGCCGCTTGGGGTTACGAGCAGTACTTC.

V is TRBV6-5 and J is TRBJ1-4; the match to TRBD1 covers 7 bases. The CDR3 spans 14 residues. The trim removed 7 bases at V and 7 bases at J, leaving 9 bases unmatched. CDR1 is MNHEY and CDR2 is SVGAGI in the germline V gene. CDR3 nucleotide sequence: TGTGCCAGCACCAGAAGACAGGGTGGTGAAAAACTGTTTTTT. Translating it yields CASTRRQGGEKLFF.

This clone was seen more than once but under ten times. The chain is built from TRBV9 and TRBJ1-1; 9 bases match TRBD1. The J segment lost 5 bases and the V segment lost 4 bases, leaving 9 bases of the junction unmatched. There are 15 residues in the CDR3. Germline V CDR1 and CDR2: SGDLS, YYNGEE. CDR3 sequence: CASSKGGQGGTEAFF. CDR3 nucleotides: TGTGCCAGCAGCAAAGGGGGACAGGGTGGAACTGAAGCTTTCTTT.

The chain joins TRBV6-6 to TRBJ1-2; D gene ambiguous. Germline loops: CDR1 MNHNY, CDR2 SVGAGI (reference sequence). This CDR3 has 14 residues. The V and J ends lost 0 bases and 7 bases respectively, with 12 bases between them. CDR3 protein: CASSYSVAGSGYTF. CDR3 DNA sequence: TGTGCCAGCAGTTACTCAGTAGCGGGATCTGGCTACACCTTC.

The chain employs TRBV6-1 and TRBJ2-1; D uncertain. CDR1 and CDR2 (germline): MNHNS, SASEGT. Trimming took 1 base from V and 7 from J, leaving 8 bases between them. The CDR3 is 13 amino acids. The DNA of the CDR3 is TGTGCCAGCAGTGAAGTTCTCGGGAATGAGCAGTTCTTC. Protein sequence: CASSEVLGNEQFF.

The chain couples TRBV11-2 to TRBJ2-7; 7 bases match TRBD2. The CDR3 contains 14 residues. V shed 5 bases and J 9 bases; nucleotides not matched to a gene: 13. In germline, CDR1 is SGHAT, CDR2 FQNNGV. CDR3 amino acids: CASSLSPALAWQYF. In nucleotides, the CDR3 is TGTGCCAGCAGCCTTAGCCCGGCACTAGCGTGGCAGTACTTC.

This clone showed up just a few times. The chain recombines TRBV19 with TRBJ2-5, with 9 bases aligning to TRBD1. The ends lost 7 bases at V and 5 bases at J; junction bases unmatched: 8. The CDR3 contains 14 residues. In germline, CDR1 is LNHDA, CDR2 SQIVND (reference sequence). The CDR3, as DNA: TGTGCCAGTAAAGCGACAGGGGGTCGGGAGACCCAGTACTTC. As protein: CASKATGGRETQYF.

V gene TRBV11-1 combines with J gene TRBJ1-6, with D uncertain. V lost 1 base, J lost 7 bases, and 5 bases lay in between. CDR1 and CDR2 (germline): SGHAT, FQDESV (reference sequence). The CDR3 length is 13 residues. This chain's CDR3 is CASSLGLNSPLHF. CDR3 DNA sequence: TGTGCCAGCAGCTTAGGACTCAATTCACCCCTCCACTTT.

The rearrangement links TRBV11-2 to TRBJ1-4; 9 bases agree with TRBD1. This CDR3 spans 14 amino acids. V lost 6 bases, J lost 8 bases, and 7 bases stayed unmatched. Germline V CDR1 and CDR2: SGHAT, FQNNGV. CDR3 loop: CASRHTGGREKLFF. The CDR3 DNA sequence: TGTGCCAGCAGGCATACAGGGGGCCGGGAAAAACTGTTTTTT. Variable domain in full (rest from reference TRBV11-2 and TRBJ1-4): EAGVAQSPRYKIIEKRQSVAFWCNPISGHATLYWYQQILGQGPKLLIQFQNNGVVDDSQLPKDRFSAERLKGVDSTLKIQPAKLEDSAVYLCASRHTGGREKLFFGSGTQLSVL.

For this clone: Different DNA sequences within this sample yield the same CDR3. The J gene is TRBJ1-3, the V gene TRBV5-1; D is unclear. Trimming removed 0 bases at V and 0 bases at J, with 4 bases between. The V gene's germline CDR1 is SGHRS and CDR2 YFSETQ. The CDR3 is 14 residues long. This chain's CDR3 is CASSLGSSGNTIYF. DNA of the CDR3: TGCGCCAGCAGCTTGGGTAGCTCTGGAAACACCATATATTTT.

V is TRBV5-1 and J is TRBJ1-1; no definite D call. The CDR3 spans 16 residues. Germline loops: CDR1 SGHRS, CDR2 YFSETQ. Trimming took off 0 bases at V and 0 bases at J, with 12 bases between the two ends. This chain's CDR3 is CASSLGIKPLNTEAFF. The CDR3 DNA is TGCGCCAGCAGCTTGGGTATTAAGCCATTGAACACTGAAGCTTTCTTT.

This clone was counted only a few times. The chain uses TRBV4-2 and TRBJ2-7; TRBD2 might be the D (5 bases). The CDR3 extends over 18 amino acids. The germline CDR1 and CDR2 sequences are LGHNA and YNFKEQ. Trimming pared 4 bases from V and 5 bases from J, leaving 27 bases between. CDR3 region: CASSRPPRAGPLGNEQYF. In DNA, the CDR3 is TGTGCCAGCAGCCGCCCCCCGAGGGCAGGTCCCTTGGGTAACGAGCAGTACTTC.

This clone has only one observation. V usage is TRBV29-1 and J usage is TRBJ1-2, with TRBD1 matching over 8 bases. Germline-derived CDR1 and CDR2 are SQVTM and ANQGSEA. The CDR3 extends over 14 amino acids. Trimming cost V 3 bases and J 2 bases; bases outside gene matches: 5. CDR3 residues: CSVEHYRGNYGYTF. CDR3 coding DNA: TGCAGCGTTGAGCACTACAGGGGGAACTATGGCTACACCTTC.